This T cell receptor beta chain was obtained from a study of cytomegalovirus exposure and HLA in healthy donors. Findings and limits, study-wide: Most TCR beta V segments were productive about 87% or about 30% of the time in an earlier analysis.

A note on this clone: What it binds is unknown.

Germline CDR1 reads SGHAT; CDR2 reads FQNNGV. The CDR3 loop spans 16 amino acids. The J segment lost 0 bases and the V segment lost 5 bases, leaving 8 bases of the junction unmatched. With 60 Vbeta and 13 Jbeta primers, the PCR was carried out. The assay was immunoSEQ multiplex PCR, and TCRdb's table has in-frame clones only and misses some. The table for this sample gives roughly 120,000 clones. This TCR was recovered from a man aged 25 to 40 in good health and CMV-seronegative. The sample consisted of PBMCs. The V gene is TRBV11-2, the J gene TRBJ2-7; 9 bases line up with TRBD1. The CDR3 loop is CASSRGGTGHSYEQYF. CDR3 bases: TGTGCCAGCAGCCGAGGGGGGACAGGGCACTCCTACGAGCAGTACTTC.